This T cell receptor (beta chain) is drawn from a study of blood T cell repertoires in COVID-19. Here immunoSEQ multiplex PCR was the method, and the copy in TCRdb shows in-frame clones only, minus some. The sample has approximately 110,000 clones, more than 80% seen once; the top ten hold roughly 3%. The sequenced sample consisted of peripheral blood. The clonotype originates from a woman older than 75 with COVID-19, enrolled during active disease.

CDR3 sequence reads: CASSLTVYTEAFF. The CDR3 region has the DNA TGTGCCAGCAGTCTGACAGTTTACACTGAAGCTTTCTTT. V is TRBV6-5 and J is TRBJ1-1; D is perhaps TRBD1 (5 bases). The CDR3 has 13 residues. Germline CDR1 is MNHEY and CDR2 is SVGAGI. V dropped 5 bases and J dropped 3 bases, with 10 bases sitting between them.